The 30 T cell receptor beta chains below come from one sample, sequenced in a study of cytomegalovirus exposure and HLA in healthy donors. PCR amplification relied on 60 Vbeta primers (plus 13 Jbeta primers). TCRdb keeps only in-frame clones here, not all; method: immunoSEQ multiplex PCR. The sample consists of approximately 240,000 clones, 75% to 85% of them appearing once. What was sequenced was PBMCs. These TCRs come from a woman in her fifties or sixties in good health and CMV-seropositive.

The chain carries TRBV7-2 and TRBJ2-7; 8 bases map to TRBD1. Germline lookup yields CDR1 SGHTA and CDR2 FQGNSA. V gave up 4 bases and J gave up 6 bases; unmatched junction bases: 5. CDR3 size: 13 residues. The CDR3 sequence: CASSSGQALEQYF. The CDR3 DNA is TGTGCCAGCAGCTCGGGACAGGCCCTCGAGCAGTACTTC.

The chain recombines TRBV7-9 with TRBJ2-2, with D perhaps TRBD2 (6 bases). This CDR3 is 14 amino acids long. The germline V and J ends were trimmed by 5 bases and 3 bases, with 10 bases remaining between them. CDR1 is SEHNR and CDR2 is FQNEAQ in the germline V gene (reference sequence). In DNA, the CDR3 is TGTGCCAGCAGCCGTCGACTAGACACCGGGGAGCTGTTTTTT. It specifies CASSRRLDTGELFF.

This clone was observed once. DNA for the CDR3: TGCGCCAGCAGCTCCCTATCCAGACAGGGATCATATGGCTACACCTTC. It translates to CASSSLSRQGSYGYTF. The chain couples TRBV5-1 to TRBJ1-2, with 7 bases aligning to TRBD1. The V and J ends lost 3 bases and 5 bases, in that order; junction bases with no gene match: 13. The CDR3 totals 16 residues. Germline CDR1 is SGHRS and CDR2 is YFSETQ.

This clone was seen only once. The chain joins TRBV18 to TRBJ2-4; 11 nucleotides match TRBD2. After removal of 2 bases from V and 0 bases from J, the junction contained 6 bases not matched to a gene. The length of the CDR3 is 18 residues. In germline, CDR1 is KGHSH, CDR2 LQKENI. CDR3 DNA sequence: TGTGCCAGCTCACCAAGGACTAGCGGGCCACTAGCCAAAAACATTCAGTACTTC. Its protein is CASSPRTSGPLAKNIQYF.

The chain is built from TRBV5-6 and TRBJ2-7; D call uncertain. This CDR3 contains 11 residues. Germline-derived CDR1 and CDR2 are SGHDT and YYEEEE. V gave up 2 bases and J gave up 5 bases, with 5 bases separating them. Written as DNA, the CDR3 is TGTGCCAGCAGCTTACAAGACGAGCAGTACTTC. Its protein product is CASSLQDEQYF.

The rearrangement joins TRBV7-2 to TRBJ2-3; 7 nucleotides agree with TRBD2. Trimming took 4 bases from V and 5 from J; bases not matched to a gene: 3. In germline, CDR1 is SGHTA, CDR2 FQGNSA. The CDR3 covers 13 residues. CDR3 in DNA: TGTGCCAGCAGCTCAGGCGGGAGAGATACGCAGTATTTT. Its protein product is CASSSGGRDTQYF.

V and J are TRBV28 and TRBJ1-5; D is perhaps TRBD1 (6 bases). CDR1 is MDHEN, CDR2 SYDVKM, per germline. Trimming shortened V by 4 bases and J by 4 bases, and 11 bases separated the two germline ends. The CDR3 spans 14 residues. The CDR3 DNA follows: TGTGCCAGCAGTTCTCCAGGGGAAAATCAGCCCCAGCATTTT. This gives the protein CASSSPGENQPQHF.

This clone appeared a few times. V is TRBV5-4 and J is TRBJ1-2; 7 bases fit TRBD1. This CDR3 spans 13 amino acids. Germline-derived CDR1 and CDR2 are SGHNT and YYREEE (reference sequence). V shed 4 bases and J 7 bases; nucleotides not matched to a gene: 7. The chain's CDR3 is CASSLDRLGGYTF. In DNA form, the CDR3 reads TGTGCCAGCAGCCTGGACAGGTTGGGTGGCTACACCTTC.

V gene TRBV27 combines with J gene TRBJ1-6; perhaps TRBD1 as D (6 bases). The V end was cut by 1 base, the J end by 5 bases, with 15 bases between. Germline V gives CDR1 MNHEY, CDR2 SMNVEV (reference sequence). The CDR3 sequence is 17 residues long. CDR3 coding DNA: TGTGCCAGCAGTTTATTTGGCCAAACAGGGAATAATTCACCCCTCCACTTT. It specifies CASSLFGQTGNNSPLHF.

The chain joins TRBV30 to TRBJ1-1, with D unresolved. The germline CDR1 and CDR2 sequences are GTSNPN and SVGIG (reference sequence). Trimming removed 7 bases at V and 0 bases at J, with 21 bases between. CDR3 length equals 16 residues. CDR3 nucleotides: TGTGCCTCCTCCCGTCGAGGGCGGACCTTGAACACTGAAGCTTTCTTT. Translating it yields CASSRRGRTLNTEAFF.

This clone was observed a single time. The genes are TRBV28 and TRBJ1-2; 7 nucleotides match TRBD1. The germline gives CDR1 MDHEN, CDR2 SYDVKM. The CDR3 spans 16 residues. V was pared by 2 bases and J by 2 bases, with 8 bases of the junction left unmatched. The CDR3 DNA reads as TGTGCCAGCAGTTTAAGCGTAGGGGGCGAAAACTATGGCTACACCTTC. This encodes CASSLSVGGENYGYTF.

V is TRBV5-1 and J is TRBJ2-5, with D perhaps matching TRBD1 (6 bases). There are 14 residues in the CDR3. The germline V gene encodes CDR1 SGHRS and CDR2 YFSETQ. V gave up 1 base and J gave up 2 bases, with 9 bases separating them. CDR3 coding DNA: TGCGCCAGCAGCTTGTTGGACAGTCAAGAGACCCAGTACTTC. Protein sequence: CASSLLDSQETQYF.

The chain uses TRBV6-5 and TRBJ2-7, with 11 bases aligning to TRBD2. V shed 7 bases, J shed 5 bases, and the junction held 10 bases outside the gene matches. Germline V CDR1 and CDR2: MNHEY, SVGAGI. The CDR3 consists of 15 residues. The CDR3 sequence is CASKGLAGGDHEQYF. CDR3 nucleotides: TGTGCCAGCAAGGGGCTAGCGGGGGGCGACCACGAGCAGTACTTC.

This clone was picked up a small number of times. The chain's CDR3 is CASSWGQNYGYTF. DNA of the CDR3: TGTGCCAGCAGTTGGGGACAGAACTATGGCTACACCTTC. The V and J genes are TRBV28 and TRBJ1-2, with 7 bases lining up with TRBD1. CDR3 size: 13 residues. CDR1 MDHEN and CDR2 SYDVKM come from the germline V gene. Losses at the gene ends were 4 bases for V and 2 bases for J; bases not matched to a gene: 1.

The genes are TRBV10-3 and TRBJ1-6; 9 bases map to TRBD1. With 5 bases clipped from V and 7 bases from J, the junction kept 3 bases outside the gene matches. Germline CDR1 is ENHRY and CDR2 is SYGVKD. CDR3 length: 14 residues. CDR3 DNA: TGTGCCATCAGTCCCGGGACAGGGAATTCACCCCTCCACTTT. Amino acid sequence: CAISPGTGNSPLHF.

This chain links TRBV6-1 with TRBJ2-1, with TRBD2 matching 11 bases. CDR1 MNHNS and CDR2 SASEGT come from the germline V gene. CDR3 size: 15 residues. V gave up 6 bases and J gave up 6 bases; unmatched junction bases: 7. The CDR3 nucleotides read TGTGCCAGCAGCCTTAGCGGGAGGGCAAGCAATGAGCAGTTCTTC. Translation: CASSLSGRASNEQFF.

V usage is TRBV7-9 and J usage is TRBJ1-5, with TRBD1 matching over 10 bases. V lost 3 bases, J lost 7 bases, and 6 bases stayed unmatched. The CDR3 is made up of 15 amino acids. Germline CDR1 is SEHNR and CDR2 is FQNEAQ (reference sequence). CDR3 sequence: CASSLDRGTGQPQHF. The DNA for the CDR3 is TGTGCCAGCAGCTTGGACAGGGGGACGGGGCAGCCCCAGCATTTT. The full variable domain, in which reference TRBV7-9 and TRBJ1-5 provide the parts outside the CDR3, is DTGVSQNPRHKITKRGQNVTFRCDPISEHNRLYWYRQTLGQGPEFLTYFQNEAQLEKSRLLSDRFSAERPKGSFSTLEIQRTEQGDSAMYLCASSLDRGTGQPQHFGDGTRLSIL.

V and J are TRBV29-1 and TRBJ2-7; D perhaps matches TRBD2 (6 bases). Germline assignment: CDR1 SQVTM and CDR2 ANQGSEA. The CDR3 length is 12 residues. V dropped 4 bases and J dropped 3 bases, with 10 bases sitting between them. In DNA, the CDR3 is TGCAGCGTTGGTCCGGGGGACTACGAGCAGTACTTC. Translating it yields CSVGPGDYEQYF.

This clone was counted a few times. The sample contains more than one DNA sequence encoding this CDR3. The V gene is TRBV5-1, the J gene TRBJ1-1, with D perhaps matching TRBD1 (5 bases). Trimming removed 4 bases from V and 1 base from J, with 8 bases in between. The V gene's germline CDR1 is SGHRS and CDR2 YFSETQ. The length of the CDR3 is 13 residues. The DNA of the CDR3 is TGCGCCAGCAGCCCCGGGGGGAACACTGAAGCTTTCTTT. Translating it yields CASSPGGNTEAFF.

The chain links TRBV30 to TRBJ1-3, with D hard to call. CDR1 and CDR2 from the germline V gene are GTSNPN and SVGIG (reference sequence). V gave up 0 bases and J gave up 0 bases, with 12 bases separating them. The CDR3 is made up of 16 amino acids. This CDR3 is CAWSVAVSNSGNTIYF. In nucleotides, the CDR3 is TGTGCCTGGAGTGTGGCAGTGTCAAACTCTGGAAACACCATATATTTT.

The rearrangement uses TRBV5-8 and TRBJ2-1; 8 bases line up with TRBD2. CDR1 and CDR2 from the germline V gene are SGHTS and YDEGEE. The CDR3 extends over 15 amino acids. V dropped 2 bases and J dropped 4; count of bases not matched to a gene: 5. Here the CDR3 DNA reads TGTGCCAGCAGCTTAGCGGGAGCCATATACAATGAGCAGTTCTTC. This sequence encodes CASSLAGAIYNEQFF.

This chain uses TRBV30 with TRBJ1-4; TRBD1 matches 9 bases. V dropped 7 bases and J dropped 8; count of bases not matched to a gene: 11. Germline V lookup: CDR1 GTSNPN, CDR2 SVGIG (reference sequence). This CDR3 has 14 amino acids. Written as DNA, the CDR3 is TGTGCCTTACACGAGGGGACAGGGTTGGAAAAACTGTTTTTT. Its protein is CALHEGTGLEKLFF.

In its sample, this clone was seen a few times. V gene TRBV5-1 combines with J gene TRBJ2-5, with D uncertain. CDR1 SGHRS and CDR2 YFSETQ come from the germline V gene. Trimming stripped 9 bases from V and 10 bases from J, with 10 bases between. This CDR3 contains 9 residues. CDR3 protein: CATLANQYF. As DNA, the CDR3 is TGCGCCACCCTCGCGAACCAGTACTTC. The full variable domain, in which reference TRBV5-1 and TRBJ2-5 provide the parts outside the CDR3, is KAGVTQTPRYLIKTRGQQVTLSCSPISGHRSVSWYQQTPGQGLQFLFEYFSETQRNKGNFPGRFSGRQFSNSRSEMNVSTLELGDSALYLCATLANQYFGPGTRLLVL.

This chain connects TRBV10-1 to TRBJ1-1; the D gene is possibly TRBD1 (5 bases). Germline V gene lookup returns CDR1 WNHNN and CDR2 SYGVQD (reference sequence). CDR3 length: 15 amino acids. V lost 5 bases to trimming and J lost 1 base, with 14 bases between them. The CDR3 bases are TGCGCCAGCAGTCCTCCGACAGAAGCGAACACTGAAGCTTTCTTT. Encoded protein: CASSPPTEANTEAFF.

The chain joins TRBV15 to TRBJ2-2; 10 nucleotides match TRBD2. The CDR3 covers 17 residues. The V and J ends lost 0 bases and 6 bases, in that order; junction bases with no gene match: 7. The germline V gene encodes CDR1 LNHNV and CDR2 YYDKDF (reference sequence). The CDR3 DNA reads as TGTGCCACCAGCAGAGATTACAGCGGGGGGGTCGCCGGGGAGCTGTTTTTT. Its protein is CATSRDYSGGVAGELFF.

This clone has just one count. The V gene is TRBV28, the J gene TRBJ1-1; D perhaps matches TRBD1 (5 bases). Germline CDR1 MDHEN, CDR2 SYDVKM. The CDR3 length is 14 residues. V lost 6 bases, J lost 10 bases, and 21 bases lay in between. The CDR3 nucleotides read TGTGCCAGCAGCTCGACAGATTACCTTAGGCGAGCTTTCTTT. It is translated as CASSSTDYLRRAFF.

The V gene is TRBV5-6, the J gene TRBJ2-6; D ambiguous. Germline-derived CDR1 and CDR2 are SGHDT and YYEEEE. The CDR3 loop spans 16 amino acids. V was pared by 4 bases and J by 0 bases, with 11 bases between. The CDR3 loop is CASSLDTSSGANVLTF. As DNA, the CDR3 is TGTGCCAGCAGCCTTGACACCAGCTCTGGGGCCAACGTCCTGACTTTC.

This clone came up once. The V and J genes are TRBV23-1 and TRBJ2-2; 13 bases are a match to TRBD2. TRBV23-1 is an open reading frame, and its role is uncertain. V lost 2 bases to trimming and J lost 4 bases; unmatched junction nucleotides: 16. The CDR3 totals 21 residues. The CDR3 DNA is TGCGCCAGCAGTCAAGGGTCTGGGGGACTAGCGGGGACTCTAAGCACCGGGGAGCTGTTTTTT. Protein: CASSQGSGGLAGTLSTGELFF.

The V and J genes are TRBV5-4 and TRBJ1-5, with a tentative D call TRBD1 (6 bases). Germline lookup yields CDR1 SGHNT and CDR2 YYREEE (reference sequence). The CDR3 extends over 15 amino acids. The V end was cut by 0 bases, the J end by 4 bases, with 11 bases between. CDR3: CASSLGQGGNQPQHF. The CDR3, as DNA: TGTGCCAGCAGCTTGGGACAAGGGGGAAATCAGCCCCAGCATTTT.

The V and J genes are TRBV30 and TRBJ1-5; D not certain. The germline V and J ends were trimmed by 3 bases and 2 bases, with 8 bases remaining between them. Germline V gene lookup returns CDR1 GTSNPN and CDR2 SVGIG (reference sequence). The CDR3 totals 13 residues. The CDR3 DNA is TGTGCCTGGAGAAGCGGCGGCAATCAGCCCCAGCATTTT. It translates to CAWRSGGNQPQHF.